This T cell receptor beta chain was captured by sequencing in a study of PD-1 blockade in classical Hodgkin lymphoma. General study points: Sources of repertoire differences remain undefined, possibly disease activity or prior therapy. Compared with healthy donors, newly diagnosed patients reportedly showed lower baseline TCR diversity.

Clones were sequenced by immunoSEQ multiplex PCR, and TCRdb holds only the in-frame ones, with some missing. The sample includes some 35,000 clones, about 89% of them seen just once. Time point indicated: newly diagnosed, previously untreated cHL patient sample. CD4+ T cells were purified from thawed PBMCs by magnetic negative selection. V trimming: 4 bases; J trimming: 6 bases; junction bases outside the gene matches: 9. In germline, CDR1 is MRHNA, CDR2 SNTAGT. The CDR3 has 15 residues. As to this clone: As yet, its antigen is unknown.

The sequence came from a human donor with classical Hodgkin lymphoma. V gene TRBV6-4 combines with J gene TRBJ2-3; 8 bases agree with TRBD2. Sequencing was done on a sample of CD4+ T cells from blood. The CDR3 coding sequence is TGTGCCAGCAGTGGGACCGGGACTAGAGGGGATACGCAGTATTTT. Protein sequence: CASSGTGTRGDTQYF.